One TCR beta chain is described in this entry. As yet, its antigen is unknown. Version v3.0 of the immunoSEQ assay was performed at survey level. Profiling relied on immunoSEQ multiplex PCR, and the TCRdb table lists in-frame clones only, not all of them. This table holds just over 35,000 clones, 94% found once. Trimming shortened V by 2 bases and J by 0 bases, and 7 bases separated the two germline ends. Germline CDR1 and CDR2: MNHEY and SMNVEV (reference sequence). The CDR3 loop spans 14 amino acids. This sample was included in a study of long-term antiretroviral therapy in people with HIV. General study results and limits: Absence of data on ART adherence, viral resistance or therapy changes was noted.

The V call is TRBV27, the J call TRBJ1-1; D not certain. The receptor was isolated from a woman in her forties or fifties with HIV. The sample was unsorted PBMCs, taken 4.1 years after starting antiretroviral therapy. The CDR3 region is CASSLVGLNTEAFF. CDR3 bases: TGTGCCAGCAGTTTAGTAGGGCTGAACACTGAAGCTTTCTTT.